The subject of this entry is one TCR beta chain. This clonotype was detected many times. Its antigen remains unidentified. The sample holds no much larger clone one base away, and base qualities are not on file. These data are taken from a study of blood T cells in healthy people across ages (dated by TCRdb to the mid-2010s). In the study overall: Template switching captured roughly one uniquely barcoded TCR beta cDNA molecule per two T cells in model experiments. Age-related changes in TCR beta repertoire diversity were measured in the study by deep sequencing normalized with unique cDNA molecular identifiers. Donors were grouped into four age groups: young (average approximately 15 years), middle-aged (roughly 38), aged (around 62) and long-lived (about 90). To avoid experimental bias, donors of different ages were distributed randomly across sequencing lanes. Two additional independent replicas of 1 million unique cDNA reads from the same blood draw were analyzed for two donors (one aged 18 to 30 and one aged 80 or older).

V is clipped by 5 bases and J by 1 base, and the sequence between their germline boundaries is 15 bases long. The CDR3 measures 17 amino acids from cysteine to phenylalanine. The only DNA kept is the CDR3, 51 bases in frame from the first base. Libraries were prepared through 5' RACE. Instrument on record: Illumina HiSeq 2500. A second PCR of roughly 6 to 12 cycles was run with a J-beta primer mix and a sample-barcoded 5' primer. Each TCR beta cDNA molecule received a unique molecular identifier from a template-switch 5' adaptor carrying 12 random nucleotides. Each sample yielded at least 2.5 million CDR3-containing paired-end reads. All of the RNA was converted into first-strand cDNA using the Mint cDNA synthesis kit, with a TRBC-specific oligonucleotide serving as the primer. After uracil-DNA glycosylase treatment, a first 18-cycle PCR used universal primers M1SS and BC2_uni_R on all cDNA. In the paper's pipeline: Normalization of each sample was performed by random selection of 1 million high-quality reads, each carrying a distinct molecular identifier. Instead of being binned into consensus sequences, reads with shared molecular identifiers were discarded. MiTCR, run with a Q25 quality threshold and the strictest error-elimination algorithm, handled CDR3 identification, clonotype clustering and error correction. Lower-bound total TCR beta diversity was estimated with a nonparametric unseen species model using Euler transformation. Starting from the raw public reads, TCRdb applied fastp trimming at Q25, assembled clones with MiXCR and retained in-frame beta chains. Each record represents a unique CDR3 protein, reported with the most common genes and DNA among its rows. What appears here as the V and J calls and clone size reflects TCRdb's work, not the paper's. The sample table lists some 730,000 distinct CDR3 sequences, 22% of them with a count of one. The ten largest clones capture roughly 22% of the sample.

What the work shows at the level of the full study, not this receptor alone: As age increased, observed TCR beta diversity per million T cells dropped in a roughly linear way, and a significant reduction was already evident by age around 41. Estimates of total diversity based on one million sequenced T cells were considered lower bounds and underestimates. Donor CMV infection status was unknown, potentially confounding age-related changes in expanded clonotypes. Conclusive comparison of naive and antigen-experienced compartments was prevented by the profiling of bulk unsorted PBMCs. The percentage of naive T cells measured by flow cytometry correlated strongly with observed TCR beta diversity. Compared with the aged group, the long-lived group had more naive CD4+ T cells, fewer expanded clones and increased TCR diversity, suggesting age selection.

The roughly 42 donors, aged about 6 to 100 years, were systemically healthy Caucasian individuals from Russia. Approximately 9.3 milliliters of peripheral blood were drawn from each donor into EDTA-treated Vacutainer tubes. Ficoll-Paque density-gradient centrifugation was used to isolate PBMCs, with at least 7 million per sample. Total RNA was extracted from PBMCs with Trizol reagent, with at least 6 micrograms obtained per sample. For every donor, flow cytometry on a PBMC aliquot measured the percentage of naive CD45RAhigh/CD27high T cells. Recombination connected TRBV12-3 or TRBV12-4 to TRBJ1-6; D gene: possibly TRBD1, on 5 matching bases. Source material: blood. The TCR sequence derives from a man aged 70 or older in good health. The CDR3 protein is CASSIKGTGSYNSPLHF. The DNA reads as follows: TGTGCCAGCAGTATTAAGGGTACAGGTTCCTATAATTCACCCCTCCACTTT.